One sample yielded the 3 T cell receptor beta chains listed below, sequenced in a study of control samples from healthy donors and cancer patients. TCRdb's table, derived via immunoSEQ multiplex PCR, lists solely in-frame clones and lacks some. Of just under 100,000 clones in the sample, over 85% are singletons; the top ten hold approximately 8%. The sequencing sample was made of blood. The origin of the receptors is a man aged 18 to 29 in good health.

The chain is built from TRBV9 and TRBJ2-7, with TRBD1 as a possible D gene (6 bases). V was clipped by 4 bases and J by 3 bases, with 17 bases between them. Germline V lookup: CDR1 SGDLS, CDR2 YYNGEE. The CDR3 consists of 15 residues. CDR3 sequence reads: CASSIRPGQDYEQYF. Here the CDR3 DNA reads TGTGCCAGCAGCATCCGACCGGGACAAGACTACGAGCAGTACTTC.

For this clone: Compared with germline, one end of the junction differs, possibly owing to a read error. CDR3 bases: TGTGCCAGCAGTTTACGTCGCCTAGGGACCGCCTTC. It specifies CASSLRRLGTAF. The genes are TRBV12-3 or TRBV12-4 and TRBJ1-2, with D possibly being TRBD1 (5 bases). CDR3 length: 12 amino acids.

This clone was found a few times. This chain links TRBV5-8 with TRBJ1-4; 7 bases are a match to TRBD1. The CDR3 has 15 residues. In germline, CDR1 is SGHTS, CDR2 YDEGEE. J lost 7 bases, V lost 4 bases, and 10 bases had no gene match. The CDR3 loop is CASSVGQKSSEKLFF. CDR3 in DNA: TGTGCCAGCAGCGTGGGACAGAAAAGCTCTGAAAAACTGTTTTTT.